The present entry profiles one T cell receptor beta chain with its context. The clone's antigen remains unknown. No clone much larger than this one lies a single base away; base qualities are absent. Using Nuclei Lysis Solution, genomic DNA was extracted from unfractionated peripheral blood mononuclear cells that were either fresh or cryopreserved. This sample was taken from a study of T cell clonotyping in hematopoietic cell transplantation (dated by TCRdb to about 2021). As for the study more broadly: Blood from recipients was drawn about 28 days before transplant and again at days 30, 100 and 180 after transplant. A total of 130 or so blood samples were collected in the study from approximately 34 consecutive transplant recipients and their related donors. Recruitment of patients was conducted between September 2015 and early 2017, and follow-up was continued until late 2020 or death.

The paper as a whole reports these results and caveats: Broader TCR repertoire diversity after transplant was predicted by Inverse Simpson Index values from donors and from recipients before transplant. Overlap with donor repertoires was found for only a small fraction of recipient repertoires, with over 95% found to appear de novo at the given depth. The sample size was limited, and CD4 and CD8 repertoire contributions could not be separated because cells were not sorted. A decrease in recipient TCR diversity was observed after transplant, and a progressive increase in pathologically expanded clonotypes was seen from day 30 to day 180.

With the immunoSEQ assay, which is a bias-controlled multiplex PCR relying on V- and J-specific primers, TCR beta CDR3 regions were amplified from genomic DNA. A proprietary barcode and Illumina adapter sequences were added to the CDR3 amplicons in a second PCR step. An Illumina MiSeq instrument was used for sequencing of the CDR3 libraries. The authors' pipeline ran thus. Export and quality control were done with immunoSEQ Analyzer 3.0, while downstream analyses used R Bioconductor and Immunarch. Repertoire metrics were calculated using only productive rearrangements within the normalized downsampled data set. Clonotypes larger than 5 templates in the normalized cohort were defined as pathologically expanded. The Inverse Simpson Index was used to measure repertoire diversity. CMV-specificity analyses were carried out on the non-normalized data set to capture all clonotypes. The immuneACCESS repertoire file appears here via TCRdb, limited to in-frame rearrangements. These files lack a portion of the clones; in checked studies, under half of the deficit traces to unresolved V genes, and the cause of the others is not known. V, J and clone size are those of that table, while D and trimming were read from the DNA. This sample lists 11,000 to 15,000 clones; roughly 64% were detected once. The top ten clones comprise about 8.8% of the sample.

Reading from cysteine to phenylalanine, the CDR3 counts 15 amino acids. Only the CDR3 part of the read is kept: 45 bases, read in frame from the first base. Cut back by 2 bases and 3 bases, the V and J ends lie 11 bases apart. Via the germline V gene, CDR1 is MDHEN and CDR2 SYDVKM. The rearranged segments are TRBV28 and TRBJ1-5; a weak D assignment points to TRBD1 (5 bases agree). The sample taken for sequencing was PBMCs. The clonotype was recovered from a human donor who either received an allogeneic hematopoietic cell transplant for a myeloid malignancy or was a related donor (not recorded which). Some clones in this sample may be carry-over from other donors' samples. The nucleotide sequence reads TGTGCCAGCAGTTTACATGGGGGTCTCAATCAGCCCCAGCATTTT. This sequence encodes CASSLHGGLNQPQHF.